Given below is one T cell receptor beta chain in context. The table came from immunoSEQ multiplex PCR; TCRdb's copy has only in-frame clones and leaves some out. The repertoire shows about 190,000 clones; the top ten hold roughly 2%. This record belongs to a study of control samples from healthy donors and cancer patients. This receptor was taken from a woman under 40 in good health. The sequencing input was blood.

CDR3 sequence reads: CASSPGGGPRVYGYTF. CDR3 nucleotides: TGTGCCAGCAGCCCTGGGGGGGGACCAAGGGTCTATGGCTACACCTTC. The rearrangement uses TRBV3-1 (or the pseudogene TRBV3-2) and TRBJ1-2; a weak D match, TRBD1 (5 bases). The CDR3 runs 16 residues. V lost 4 bases to trimming and J lost 4 bases, with 19 bases between them. The germline CDR1 and CDR2 sequences are LGHDT and YNNKEL (reference sequence).